This T cell receptor beta chain is drawn from a study of CD8+ T cells in alopecia areata. CD4+ and CD8+ T cells were sorted from PBMCs stained for CD3, CD4 and CD8. CDR3 length: 20 amino acids. V lost 3 bases and J lost 5; bases outside the gene matches: 22. Germline V CDR1 and CDR2: MNHNS, SASEGT. cDNA reverse transcribed from extracted RNA served as the sequencing template. The method was immunoSEQ multiplex PCR; TCRdb's version includes in-frame clones alone and lacks a portion of them. The repertoire holds approximately 150,000 clones, with about two thirds as singletons. A word on this clone: What it binds is not known.

Study-wide results and caveats: Scalp sequencing captures resident alphabeta T cells of normal skin too. Patients shared TCRs less clearly than mice did, possibly owing to HLA. Lesional scalp, especially alopecia totalis/universalis, showed higher clonality than normal scalp.

What was sequenced was CD8+ T cells sorted from blood. The V gene is TRBV6-1, the J gene TRBJ2-5, with TRBD2 matching 9 bases. The clonotype originates from a human donor in good health. CDR3 DNA: TGTGCCAGCAGTGAGGTCGCCCGAGGGATTAGCGGGAGAGCAGGGGAGACCCAGTACTTC. Translated, it gives CASSEVARGISGRAGETQYF.